These T cell receptor beta chains were read from a single sample in a study of identical twins. TCRdb reprocessed the 5' RACE reads via MiXCR and lists one record per CDR3 protein. There are 140,000 to 150,000 distinct CDR3 sequences in the sample; roughly 3.3% occur only once, and 7% to 10% lies in the top ten. Sequencing was performed on memory T cells sorted from blood. These receptors were taken from a man younger than 30 in good health. Each CDR3 is given with its conserved first and last residue. The D gene is left open where the match is weak. Clone size is stated in some rows and not others, as once, few, many or a class when expanded.

TRBV5-6	many	TRBD2	TRBJ2-1	CASSWGTSGVYNEQFF	TGTGCCAGCAGCTGGGGGACTAGCGGGGTCTATAATGAGCAGTTCTTC
TRBV12-3/TRBV12-4	many	NA	TRBJ2-1	CASSLIRMTEQFF	TGTGCCAGCAGTTTAATTAGGATGACTGAGCAGTTCTTC
TRBV2	NA	NA	TRBJ1-2	CASNYPGTSYYGYTF	TGTGCCAGCAATTACCCCGGGACGTCCTACTATGGCTACACCTTC
TRBV12-3/TRBV12-4	few	NA	TRBJ1-2	CASSPGSFKYTF	TGTGCCAGCAGCCCGGGATCCTTCAAGTACACCTTC
TRBV6-5	many	NA	TRBJ1-1	CASSFGVSTEAFF	TGTGCCAGCAGTTTCGGGGTGAGCACTGAAGCTTTCTTT
TRBV12-3/TRBV12-4	many	NA	TRBJ2-2	CASSFWGAGQAGELFF	TGTGCCAGCAGTTTCTGGGGGGCTGGTCAGGCCGGGGAGCTGTTTTTT
TRBV28	many	TRBD1	TRBJ1-4	CASSLGTGLNEKLFF	TGTGCCAGCAGCCTCGGGACAGGCCTTAATGAAAAACTGTTTTTT
TRBV5-5	many	NA	TRBJ2-5	CASSLATWETQYF	TGTGCCAGCAGCTTGGCCACTTGGGAGACCCAGTACTTC
TRBV23-1	few	NA	TRBJ1-4	CASSQSPGEMKNCFF	NA
TRBV5-1	many	TRBD1	TRBJ1-1	CASSKTGTDKNTEAFF	TGCGCCAGCAGCAAAACCGGGACAGATAAGAACACTGAAGCTTTCTTT
TRBV12-3/TRBV12-4	many	TRBD1	TRBJ2-3	CASSQTGLEFADTQYF	TGTGCCAGCAGTCAGACAGGGTTGGAGTTTGCAGATACGCAGTATTTT
TRBV7-9	NA	TRBD2	TRBJ2-4	CASSLERLAENIQYF	TGTGCCAGCAGCTTAGAACGTCTAGCGGAAAACATTCAGTACTTC
TRBV6-2/TRBV6-3	many	TRBD1	TRBJ1-6	CASSHYIYGQDRSYNSPLHF	TGTGCCAGCAGCCACTACATATACGGACAGGACCGCTCCTATAATTCACCCCTCCACTTT
TRBV29-1	many	NA	TRBJ2-1	CSVVTRANNEQFF	TGCAGCGTTGTTACCCGGGCTAACAATGAGCAGTTCTTC
TRBV21-1	many	NA	TRBJ2-1	CALQGLVKDNEQFF	TGTGCCCTACAAGGGCTAGTGAAGGACAATGAGCAGTTCTTC
TRBV4-3	many	NA	TRBJ2-4	CASSQFSTGQINIQYF	TGCGCCAGCAGCCAGTTTAGTACGGGACAAATAAACATTCAGTACTTC
TRBV2	many	NA	TRBJ2-1	CASSLRGSSYNEQFF	TGTGCCAGCAGTTTGAGGGGCAGCTCCTACAATGAGCAGTTCTTC
TRBV14	many	NA	TRBJ1-5	CASSQDLSKPQHF	TGTGCCAGCAGCCAAGATCTGTCTAAGCCCCAGCATTTT
TRBV9	many	NA	TRBJ2-1	CASSVGPHNEQFF	TGTGCCAGCAGCGTAGGACCCCACAATGAGCAGTTCTTC
TRBV20-1	many	TRBD1	TRBJ2-7	CSAEGGGTGGISEQYF	TGCAGTGCTGAGGGAGGGGGGACAGGGGGTATTAGCGAGCAGTACTTC
TRBV5-1	many	TRBD2	TRBJ2-3	CASSPTSGGDTQYF	TGCGCCAGCAGCCCGACTAGCGGGGGGGATACGCAGTATTTT
TRBV10-3	many	NA	TRBJ2-7	CAISRGRTYEQYF	TGTGCCATCAGCCGGGGAAGGACCTACGAGCAGTACTTC
TRBV20-1	many	TRBD2	TRBJ2-1	CSATNPTSGSVDEQFF	TGCAGTGCTACCAATCCGACTAGCGGGAGTGTGGATGAGCAGTTCTTC
TRBV19	NA	NA	TRBJ1-6	CASTGRGGDSPLHF	TGTGCCAGTACCGGGAGGGGTGGTGATTCACCCCTCCACTTT
TRBV28	many	NA	TRBJ2-5	CASSRTGGRETQYF	TGTGCCAGCAGTCGGACGGGGGGCAGGGAGACCCAGTACTTC
TRBV7-2	many	NA	TRBJ2-5	CASSFGWAQETQYF	TGTGCCAGCAGCTTTGGGTGGGCACAAGAGACCCAGTACTTC
TRBV12-3/TRBV12-4	many	NA	TRBJ2-7	CASSQSYEQYF	TGTGCCAGCAGTCAATCCTACGAGCAGTACTTC
TRBV4-2	few	TRBD2	TRBJ2-7	CASSQDSGSGYEQYF	TGTGCCAGCAGCCAAGATAGCGGGAGTGGTTACGAGCAGTACTTC
TRBV29-1	many	NA	TRBJ2-3	CSVTTSTDTQYF	TGCAGCGTTACCACTAGCACAGATACGCAGTATTTT
TRBV20-1	many	NA	TRBJ1-1	CSAEREYGGGHTEAFF	TGCAGTGCCGAAAGGGAATATGGGGGAGGCCACACTGAAGCTTTCTTT
TRBV6-2/TRBV6-3	few	TRBD2	TRBJ2-2	CASSQRVLAGKTGELFF	TGTGCCAGCAGCCAACGAGTTCTAGCGGGAAAGACCGGGGAGCTGTTTTTT
TRBV24-1	many	TRBD2	TRBJ2-1	CATSDLQAGGRNEQFF	TGTGCCACCAGTGATTTGCAGGCGGGAGGCAGGAATGAGCAGTTCTTC
TRBV6-1	many	NA	TRBJ2-1	CASSLYWGTYNEQFF	TGTGCCAGCAGCCTATACTGGGGGACTTACAATGAGCAGTTCTTC
TRBV6-4	many	NA	TRBJ2-3	CASSEGPSKDTQYF	TGTGCCAGCAGTGAGGGCCCTAGTAAGGATACGCAGTATTTT
TRBV20-1	many	NA	TRBJ2-1	CSASPPAGQGSYNEQFF	TGCAGTGCTAGTCCCCCGGCGGGCCAGGGGTCCTACAATGAGCAGTTCTTC
TRBV12-3/TRBV12-4	many	TRBD2	TRBJ2-3	CASRSMGLAEGTDTQYF	TGTGCCAGCAGATCCATGGGACTAGCGGAAGGCACAGATACGCAGTATTTT
TRBV11-2	many	TRBD1	TRBJ1-6	CASSLLGGANSPLHF	TGTGCCAGCAGCTTATTAGGGGGCGCGAATTCACCCCTCCACTTT
TRBV24-1	many	NA	TRBJ2-1	CATSDPRTEQFF	TGTGCCACCAGTGATCCGAGGACTGAGCAGTTCTTC
TRBV21-1	few	NA	TRBJ2-6	CASSNPAGANVLTF	TGTGCCAGCAGCAACCCGGCTGGGGCCAACGTCCTGACTTTC
TRBV29-1	many	TRBD2	TRBJ2-3	CTTAGTSYTDTQYF	TGCACCACAGCGGGGACTAGCTACACAGATACGCAGTATTTT
TRBV7-2	many	NA	TRBJ1-1	CASSLTSGLTEAFF	TGTGCCAGCAGCTTAACTTCGGGCCTTACTGAAGCTTTCTTT
TRBV12-3/TRBV12-4	many	TRBD1	TRBJ1-5	CASSWSGQGDQPQHF	TGTGCCAGCAGTTGGTCCGGACAGGGGGATCAGCCCCAGCATTTT
TRBV14	many	NA	TRBJ2-3	CASSRSLLNTDTQYF	TGTGCCAGCAGCCGGAGCCTCCTCAACACAGATACGCAGTATTTT
TRBV11-2	many	NA	TRBJ2-1	CASSLLGLSYNEQFF	TGTGCCAGCAGTCTTCTAGGGCTCTCCTACAATGAGCAGTTCTTC
TRBV6-1	many	TRBD2	TRBJ2-1	CASSSRLAGGSNEQFF	TGTGCCAGCAGCTCCAGACTAGCGGGAGGGAGCAATGAGCAGTTCTTC
TRBV12-3/TRBV12-4	many	TRBD2	TRBJ2-1	CASSMGLAGGPRNEQFF	TGTGCCAGCAGTATGGGACTAGCGGGAGGGCCTAGGAATGAGCAGTTCTTC
TRBV5-1	many	NA	TRBJ2-5	CASSSQVGARETQYF	TGCGCCAGCAGCTCTCAAGTGGGGGCTCGGGAGACCCAGTACTTC
TRBV15	many	TRBD1	TRBJ2-1	CATCPIRDRLVEQFF	TGTGCCACCTGCCCGATTAGGGACAGGTTGGTTGAGCAGTTCTTC
TRBV24-1	few	TRBD1	TRBJ2-6	CATRYRGFPSGANVLTF	TGTGCCACCAGATACAGGGGGTTCCCCTCTGGGGCCAACGTCCTGACTTTC
TRBV29-1	few	TRBD1	TRBJ1-1	CSVEKRTGRTEAFF	TGCAGCGTTGAAAAGAGGACAGGGAGGACTGAAGCTTTCTTT
TRBV6-6	many	NA	TRBJ2-7	CASSLRQKDEQYF	TGTGCCAGCAGTCTCCGACAAAAGGACGAGCAGTACTTC
TRBV3-1	many	TRBD2	TRBJ2-1	CASTPTSKDNEQFF	TGTGCCAGCACCCCGACTAGCAAAGACAATGAGCAGTTCTTC
TRBV20-1	many	TRBD1	TRBJ1-5	CSAPDRGRGSNQPQHF	TGCAGTGCGCCGGACAGGGGGCGCGGTTCCAATCAGCCCCAGCATTTT
TRBV20-1	many	TRBD2	TRBJ2-7	CSARIPGLESYEQYF	TGCAGTGCTAGAATACCGGGACTAGAATCCTACGAGCAGTACTTC
TRBV12-3/TRBV12-4	many	NA	TRBJ2-7	CASSLGQSIEQYF	TGTGCCAGCAGTTTAGGACAGTCTATAGAGCAGTACTTC
TRBV9	many	NA	TRBJ2-1	CASSAPPSNEQFF	TGTGCCAGCAGCGCTCCTCCCTCGAATGAGCAGTTCTTC
TRBV20-1	many	NA	TRBJ2-3	CSARTRGIGTDTQYF	TGCAGTGCTAGGACTCGAGGGATCGGCACAGATACGCAGTATTTT
TRBV20-1	NA	NA	TRBJ2-1	CSAGPLDREQFF	TGCAGTGCTGGACCACTAGATCGCGAGCAGTTCTTC
TRBV20-1	many	TRBD1	TRBJ1-6	CSARPHRGTSPLHF	TGCAGTGCTAGACCCCACAGGGGAACTTCACCCCTCCACTTT